This T cell receptor beta chain was sequenced during a study of blood T cell repertoires in COVID-19. On the study more broadly: The origin of the acute and convalescent COVID-19 samples was the United States, Italy and Spain. Sources were T cells, B-cell-depleted T cells, or PBMCs; the material itself was cDNA or gDNA.

The V segment lost 3 bases and the J segment 4 bases; nucleotides outside the gene matches: 0. The CDR3 consists of 13 residues. Germline assignment: CDR1 MGHDK and CDR2 SYGVNS. This table comes from immunoSEQ multiplex PCR, and its TCRdb copy is limited to in-frame clones, with some not included. The sample lists about 260,000 clones, 75% to 90% occurring once. The sequence was collected from a woman in her 70s with COVID-19, enrolled during active disease. The source material was peripheral blood. The J gene is TRBJ1-1, the V gene TRBV25-1; TRBD1 agrees at 9 bases. Written as DNA, the CDR3 is TGTGCCAGCAGTGAGACAGGGGGCACTGAAGCTTTCTTT. Protein: CASSETGGTEAFF.